The 24 T cell receptor beta chains below were found in one sample sequenced in a study of tumor and adjacent non-tumor tissue in lung cancer. Three rounds of nested PCR, following a modified ARM-PCR protocol, produced the TCRbeta library. TCRdb re-analysed the multiplex PCR reads in MiXCR, keeping a single row per CDR3 protein. The data show roughly 120,000 distinct CDR3 sequences, 60% to 65% seen once. This sample's RNA came from whole unsorted tissue. More than 3 cm separated this lung sample from the edge of the tumor. The sequenced sample was distant non-tumor lung tissue. The receptors stem from a man aged 55 to 70 with non-small cell lung cancer.

About this clonotype: The junction departs from germline at one end; a sequencing error may be responsible. V usage is TRBV6-2 or TRBV6-3 and J usage is TRBJ2-3; D unclear. There are 13 residues in the CDR3. Germline values: CDR1 MNHEY, CDR2 SVGEGT. In DNA form, the CDR3 reads TGTGCCAGCAGTTACACAGAAACAGATATGCAGTATTTT. Protein product: CASSYTETDMQYF.

This clonotype has a single count. The genes are TRBV29-1 and TRBJ2-1; TRBD2 matches at 7 bases. CDR1 SQVTM and CDR2 ANQGSEA come from the germline V gene. J was trimmed by 4 bases and V by 3 bases; bases with no gene match: 9. This CDR3 has 15 amino acids. The CDR3, as DNA: TGCAGCGTTGAGGCATCTAGCGGTGATTACAATGAGCAGTTCTTC. This translates into CSVEASSGDYNEQFF.

In the case of this clonotype: A read error may explain this, as a much larger clone is one base away. The chain couples TRBV6-5 to TRBJ1-3, with D unclear. The CDR3 runs to 15 residues. Germline assignment: CDR1 MNHEY and CDR2 SVGAGI. The V gene lost 6 bases and the J gene lost 2 bases, with 14 bases spanning the gap. DNA of the CDR3: TGTGCCAGCAGCCCTGGACCTTACCCTGGAAACACCATATATTTT. It specifies CASSPGPYPGNTIYF.

The chain has TRBV11-2 and TRBJ2-1; 7 bases agree with TRBD2. CDR3 length: 16 residues. After removal of 0 bases from V and 7 bases from J, the junction contained 9 bases not matched to a gene. In germline, CDR1 is SGHAT, CDR2 FQNNGV. CDR3 bases: TGTGCCAGCAGCTTAGACTATAGACTAGCCTCAAATGAGCAGTTCTTC. This encodes CASSLDYRLASNEQFF.

Notes on this clonotype: This may arise from a read error, as a much more abundant clone is one base away. The chain uses TRBV5-1 and TRBJ2-7; D ambiguous. This CDR3 spans 15 amino acids. Germline V gene sequence: CDR1 SGHRS, CDR2 YFSETQ. The CDR3 protein is CASSPGSSYSNEQYF. Here the CDR3 DNA reads TGCGCCAGCAGCCCCGGGTCCTCCTACTCCAACGAGCAGTACTTC.

Turning to this clonotype: Since the CDR3 does not end with the conserved phenylalanine or tryptophan, this likely comes from a read error. The rearrangement uses TRBV11-2 and TRBJ2-1, with D unresolved. The CDR3 is made up of 14 amino acids. Germline V lookup: CDR1 SGHAT, CDR2 FQNNGV. The CDR3 here is CASIQVGSYNEQFL. As DNA, the CDR3 is TGTGCAAGCATTCAAGTGGGTTCCTACAATGAGCAGTTCTTA.

With respect to this clonotype: A much more abundant neighbour one base away suggests this may be a read error. The CDR3 region has the DNA TGCAGTGCTAGACACCCCCTTAGCAATCAGCCCCAGCATTTT. This gives the protein CSARHPLSNQPQHF. This rearrangement joins TRBV20-1 to TRBJ1-5; no definite D call. The CDR3 extends over 14 amino acids. From germline, CDR1 is DFQATT and CDR2 SNEGSKA (reference sequence). V was trimmed by 2 bases and J by 0 bases, leaving 8 bases between them.

The table lists this clonotype with many counts. The CDR3 is CASSQGLDRFPRTF. The CDR3 DNA follows: TGCGCCAGCAGCCAAGGTCTGGACAGGTTCCCGCGCACCTTC. The chain employs TRBV4-3 and TRBJ1-2; TRBD1 matches 7 bases. J was trimmed by 13 bases and V by 1 base; bases with no gene match: 12. The germline gives CDR1 LGHNA, CDR2 YSLEER. The CDR3 covers 14 residues.

This clonotype was observed a few times. Since a much larger clone is just one base distant, this may be a read error. The J gene is TRBJ1-1, the V gene TRBV14; D gene ambiguous. There are 13 residues in the CDR3. Looked up from germline, CDR1 is SGHDN and CDR2 is FVKESK. The CDR3 here is CASSPDWNTDAFF. CDR3 nucleotide sequence: TGTGCCAGCAGCCCGGACTGGAACACTGATGCTTTCTTT.

This clonotype was detected ten times or more. The chain is built from TRBV6-5 and TRBJ2-3, with D tentatively TRBD2 (6 bases). V was cut by 6 bases and J by 6 bases, with 16 bases left in between. The CDR3 loop spans 14 amino acids. In germline, CDR1 is MNHEY, CDR2 SVGAGI. CDR3 nucleotide sequence: TGTGCCAGCAGGATTGGGGGGTCGGGGGATACGCAGTATTTT. Translated: CASRIGGSGDTQYF.

The CDR3 DNA reads TGTGCCAGTACTGGAGGAGGGGGGCAGAGGCAAGAGACCCAGTACTTC. Its translation is CASTGGGGQRQETQYF. This rearrangement joins TRBV11-3 to TRBJ2-5, with D possibly being TRBD1 or TRBD2 (6 bases each). V lost 9 bases to trimming and J lost 2 bases, with 22 bases between them. CDR1 and CDR2 (germline): SGHNT, YENEEA. This CDR3 is built from 16 residues.

This clonotype was seen only a few times. This may be a read error: a much more frequent sequence differs by one nucleotide. The CDR3 does not end in the conserved phenylalanine or tryptophan, so this is likely a read error. The gene calls are TRBV7-9 and TRBJ2-1; TRBD2 matches at 8 bases. V shed 3 bases, J shed 9 bases, and the junction held 7 bases outside the gene matches. The CDR3 spans 14 residues. Germline-derived CDR1 and CDR2 are SEHNR and FQNEAQ (reference sequence). The CDR3 loop is CASSFSREDSEQFL. The CDR3 DNA is TGTGCCAGCAGCTTCTCGCGGGAGGACTCTGAGCAGTTCCTC.

The sample holds many counts of this clonotype. V and J are TRBV6-5 and TRBJ2-2; 11 bases are shared with TRBD2. V lost 2 bases to trimming and J lost 6 bases; unmatched junction nucleotides: 5. CDR1 MNHEY and CDR2 SVGAGI come from the germline V gene. The length of the CDR3 is 16 residues. The CDR3 loop reads CASSYLTSGRPGELFF. CDR3 nucleotide sequence: TGTGCCAGCAGTTACCTTACTAGCGGGAGACCCGGGGAGCTGTTTTTT.

This clonotype was seen ten or more times. The chain has TRBV20-1 and TRBJ2-7; D is undetermined. V was trimmed by 1 base and J by 4 bases, leaving 8 bases between them. CDR1 and CDR2 (germline): DFQATT, SNEGSKA (reference sequence). The CDR3 contains 12 residues. In DNA, the CDR3 is TGCAGTGCTAGAGGGGTCGGTTACGAGCAGTACTTC. Amino acid sequence: CSARGVGYEQYF.

This clonotype came up a few times. In DNA, the CDR3 is TGCAGTGCTAGAGATCAGATGGCACAGGGAGAGACCCAGTACTTC. Its translation is CSARDQMAQGETQYF. This chain joins TRBV20-1 and TRBJ2-5; possibly TRBD1 for D (6 bases). The germline CDR1 and CDR2 sequences are DFQATT and SNEGSKA (reference sequence). This CDR3 is 15 amino acids long. Trimming removed 0 bases from V and 4 bases from J, with 15 bases in between.

To note about this clonotype: One end of the junction is discordant with germline, which a read error may explain. The chain links TRBV6-1 to TRBJ2-7; D is unresolved. This CDR3 region has 13 residues. From germline, CDR1 is MNHNS and CDR2 SASEGT. The DNA for the CDR3 is TGTGCCAGCAGGGAACAGTGGGCCTACGAGCGGTACTTC. This codes for CASREQWAYERYF.

There are many counts of this clonotype. This chain joins TRBV10-1 and TRBJ1-1; weak D call: TRBD1 (6 bases). The CDR3 runs to 13 residues. V was pared by 3 bases and J by 5 bases, with 10 bases between. Germline V gene lookup returns CDR1 WNHNN and CDR2 SYGVQD (reference sequence). CDR3 protein: CASSEQGKTEAFF. CDR3 in DNA: TGCGCCAGCAGTGAACAGGGTAAGACTGAAGCTTTCTTT.

This clonotype was detected only a few times. The chain combines TRBV29-1 with TRBJ2-5; a weak D match, TRBD1 (5 bases). The CDR3 loop spans 14 amino acids. Trimming removed 3 bases at V and 1 base at J, with 12 bases between. CDR1 and CDR2 from the germline V gene are SQVTM and ANQGSEA. The CDR3 loop reads CSVDDSGAQETQYF. Written as DNA, the CDR3 is TGCAGCGTTGACGACAGTGGAGCCCAAGAGACCCAGTACTTC.

As concerns this clonotype: The junction does not match germline at one end; this may be a read error. The chain has TRBV14 and TRBJ2-4; D not certain. This CDR3 is 17 amino acids long. Germline V gene lookup returns CDR1 SGHDN and CDR2 FVKESK. The CDR3 coding sequence is TGTGTCAGCAGCCCCCAAGGAGCGTATCTAGCCAAAAACATTCAGTACTTC. It translates to CVSSPQGAYLAKNIQYF.

This clonotype turned up a few times. The V call is TRBV5-1, the J call TRBJ2-1; D is ambiguous. Trimming took 7 bases from V and 8 from J, leaving 10 bases between them. Germline V gene data show CDR1 as SGHRS and CDR2 as YFSETQ. The CDR3 length is 11 residues. CDR3 in amino acids: CASAQADEQFF. The DNA of the CDR3 is TGCGCCAGCGCCCAGGCGGATGAGCAGTTCTTC.

Notes on this clonotype: At one end, the junction sequence differs from germline, possibly due to a read error. The rearrangement joins TRBV6-6 to TRBJ2-1, with TRBD2 as a possible D gene (7 bases). Looked up from germline, CDR1 is MNHNY and CDR2 is SVGAGI (reference sequence). This CDR3 spans 15 amino acids. CDR3 amino acids: CVSSYEGGLDNEQFF. CDR3 sequence (DNA): TGTGTCAGCAGTTACGAGGGGGGGCTGGACAATGAGCAGTTCTTC.

The chain is built from TRBV11-3 and TRBJ1-1; D is unclear. V was shortened by 8 bases and J by 4 bases, with 14 bases between the two germline ends. The germline gives CDR1 SGHNT, CDR2 YENEEA. This CDR3 is 13 amino acids long. CDR3 region: CASLGRGSTEAFF. CDR3 nucleotides: TGTGCCAGCTTAGGTAGAGGATCCACTGAAGCTTTCTTT. The whole variable domain, filled in from reference TRBV11-3 and TRBJ1-1, reads EAGVVQSPRYKIIEKKQPVAFWCNPISGHNTLYWYLQNLGQGPELLIRYENEEAVDDSQLPKDRFSAERLKGVDSTLKIQPAELGDSAVYLCASLGRGSTEAFFGQGTRLTVV.

This clonotype has only a few counts. This may arise from a read error, as a much more abundant clone is one base away. V is TRBV30 and J is TRBJ2-3, with D hard to call. Trimming cost V 1 base and J 10 bases, with 6 bases left between them. This CDR3 has 10 amino acids. The germline gives CDR1 GTSNPN, CDR2 SVGIG (reference sequence). This CDR3 is CAWSAGAQYF. The CDR3 nucleotides are TGTGCCTGGAGTGCGGGTGCGCAGTATTTT.

Regarding this clonotype: The junction differs from germline at one of its ends, possibly a read error. The chain is built from TRBV4-3 and TRBJ2-1, with a tentative D call TRBD2 (5 bases). CDR1 is LGHNA and CDR2 is YSLEER in the germline V gene. The CDR3 length is 16 residues. The DNA for the CDR3 is TGCGCCAGCGGCCAAGATTCCACTAGTGGCTACAATGAGCAGTTCTTC. This encodes CASGQDSTSGYNEQFF.